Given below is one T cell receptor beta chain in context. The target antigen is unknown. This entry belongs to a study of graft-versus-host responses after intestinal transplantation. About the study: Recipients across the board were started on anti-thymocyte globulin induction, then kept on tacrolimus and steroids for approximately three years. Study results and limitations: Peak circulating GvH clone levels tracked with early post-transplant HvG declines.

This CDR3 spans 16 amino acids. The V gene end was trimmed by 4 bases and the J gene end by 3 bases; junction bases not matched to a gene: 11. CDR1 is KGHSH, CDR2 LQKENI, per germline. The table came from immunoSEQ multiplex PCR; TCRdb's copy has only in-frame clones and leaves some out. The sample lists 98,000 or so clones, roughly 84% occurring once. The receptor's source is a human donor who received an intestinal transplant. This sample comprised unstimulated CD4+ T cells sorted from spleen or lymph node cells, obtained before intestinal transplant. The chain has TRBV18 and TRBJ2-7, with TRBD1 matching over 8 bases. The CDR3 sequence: CASSLQPGQGGYEQYF. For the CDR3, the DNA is TGTGCCAGCTCACTGCAGCCCGGACAGGGAGGCTACGAGCAGTACTTC.